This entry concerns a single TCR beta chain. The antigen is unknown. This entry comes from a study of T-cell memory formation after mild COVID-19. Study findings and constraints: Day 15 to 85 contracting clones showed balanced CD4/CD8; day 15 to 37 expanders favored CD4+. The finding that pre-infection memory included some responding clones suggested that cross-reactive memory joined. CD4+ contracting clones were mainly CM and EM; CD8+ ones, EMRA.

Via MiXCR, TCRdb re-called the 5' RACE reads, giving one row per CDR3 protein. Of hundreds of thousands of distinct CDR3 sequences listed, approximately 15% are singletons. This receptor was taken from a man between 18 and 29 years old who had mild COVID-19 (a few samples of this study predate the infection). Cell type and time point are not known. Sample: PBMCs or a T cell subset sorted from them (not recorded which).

DNA of the CDR3: TGCGCCAGCAGCTTGGTGGACTCCGAAGAGACCCAGTACTTC. Its protein product is CASSLVDSEETQYF. J is TRBJ2-5 and V is TRBV5-1, with D tentatively TRBD2 (5 bases). V was clipped by 0 bases and J by 3 bases, with 9 bases between them. Germline-derived CDR1 and CDR2 are SGHRS and YFSETQ. The CDR3 contains 14 residues.